The 10 T cell receptor beta chains presented below share a single source sample, sequenced in a study of CD8 T cells in Susac syndrome (dated by TCRdb to the late 2010s). Library method: the immunoSEQ multiplex PCR assay. RNA was extracted using the RNeasy kit, and roughly 0.5 to 1 microgram was reverse transcribed with random hexamers. Clones were called with MiXCR by TCRdb after fastp trimmed the public reads at Q25, and only in-frame beta chains were retained. Every CDR3 protein is listed once, alongside the most common genes and DNA of its rows. Recorded for this sample are 150,000 to 200,000 distinct CDR3 sequences; over 75% of them occurred a single time. The ten largest clones add up to over 0.075% of the sample. The sample was CD4+ T cells from PBMCs. The receptors stem from a human donor with Susac syndrome.

The CDR3 sequence is CASSESGGKGEQYF. For the CDR3, the DNA is TGTGCCAGCAGTGAATCAGGGGGTAAGGGCGAGCAGTACTTC. The chain combines TRBV6-1 with TRBJ2-7, with 7 bases matching TRBD1. The CDR3 is 14 residues long. Germline-derived CDR1 and CDR2 are MNHNS and SASEGT. With V trimmed by 2 bases and J by 6 bases, 7 bases remained unmatched.

The chain is built from TRBV5-4 and TRBJ2-5, with D maybe TRBD1 (5 bases). CDR1 and CDR2 (germline): SGHNT, YYREEE (reference sequence). The ends were cut back, 4 bases at V and 0 bases at J, with 16 bases in the middle. The CDR3 spans 16 residues. This CDR3 is CASSPRVGANQETQYF. The CDR3 DNA follows: TGTGCCAGCAGCCCCCGGGTAGGGGCCAACCAAGAGACCCAGTACTTC.

This sequence joins TRBV18 and TRBJ2-2; TRBD1 matches 10 bases. Germline V gene lookup returns CDR1 KGHSH and CDR2 LQKENI. The length of the CDR3 is 16 residues. The ends lost 3 bases at V and 2 bases at J; junction bases unmatched: 3. CDR3 amino acids: CASSPWDRGNTGELFF. CDR3 sequence (DNA): TGTGCCAGCTCACCTTGGGACAGGGGAAACACCGGGGAGCTGTTTTTT. Drawing the rest from reference TRBV18 and TRBJ2-2, the complete variable domain is NAGVMQNPRHLVRRRGQEARLRCSPMKGHSHVYWYRQLPEEGLKFMVYLQKENIIDESGMPKERFSAEFPKEGPSILRIQQVVRGDSAAYFCASSPWDRGNTGELFFGEGSRLTVL.

This chain joins TRBV12-3 or TRBV12-4 and TRBJ1-3; the D is unclear. V shed 7 bases and J shed 0 bases, with 4 bases lying between them. The CDR3 spans 12 residues. CDR3 sequence: CASTYSGNTIYF. The DNA for the CDR3 is TGTGCCAGCACCTACTCTGGAAACACCATATATTTT.

The CDR3 spells CASSLRGHVANYGYTF. The CDR3 region has the DNA TGTGCCAGCAGTTTACGTGGACATGTCGCTAACTATGGCTACACCTTC. V usage is TRBV27 and J usage is TRBJ1-2; weak D call: TRBD1 (5 bases). Deletions cut 2 bases from V and 0 bases from J, with 13 bases between. From germline, CDR1 is MNHEY and CDR2 SMNVEV (reference sequence). The CDR3 sequence is 16 residues long.

The rearrangement links TRBV5-1 to TRBJ1-1; tentative D call: TRBD1 (5 bases). CDR1 is SGHRS and CDR2 is YFSETQ in the germline V gene. This CDR3 spans 14 amino acids. The V end was cut by 7 bases, the J end by 1 base, with 14 bases between. The CDR3 spells CASCYTGGNTEAFF. In nucleotides, the CDR3 is TGCGCCAGCTGCTACACAGGTGGGAACACTGAAGCTTTCTTT.

This chain joins TRBV7-3 and TRBJ2-3; D possibly uses TRBD1 or TRBD2 (7 bases each). In germline, CDR1 is SGHTA, CDR2 FQGTGA. V shed 4 bases and J shed 6 bases, with 11 bases lying between them. This CDR3 spans 13 amino acids. CDR3 residues: CASSSQGGDTQYF. CDR3 DNA sequence: TGTGCCAGCAGCTCCCAGGGGGGGGATACGCAGTATTTT.

The chain has TRBV5-4 and TRBJ2-7, with D perhaps matching TRBD2 (6 bases). The CDR3 contains 15 residues. CDR1 SGHNT and CDR2 YYREEE come from the germline V gene (reference sequence). The V end was cut by 5 bases, the J end by 3 bases, with 18 bases between. The CDR3 DNA follows: TGTGCCAGCAGTCAGTCCGGGAGTAAAGACTACGAGCAGTACTTC. Amino acid sequence: CASSQSGSKDYEQYF.

The V and J genes are TRBV4-1 and TRBJ2-1, with D possibly being TRBD1 (5 bases). Trimming stripped 2 bases from V and 0 bases from J, with 8 bases between. Germline CDR1 is MGHRA and CDR2 is YSYEKL. The length of the CDR3 is 15 residues. CDR3 in DNA: TGCGCCAGCAGCCAAAGGGGTGACTCCTACAATGAGCAGTTCTTC. Its protein product is CASSQRGDSYNEQFF.

V is TRBV2 and J is TRBJ1-6; D is unclear. Trimming removed 11 bases at V and 5 bases at J, with 16 bases between. The length of the CDR3 is 14 residues. The V gene's germline CDR1 is SNHLY and CDR2 FYNNEI. CDR3 nucleotides: TGTGCCTCTCAGGAAGCCAGGAATAATTCACCCCTCCACTTT. Translation: CASQEARNNSPLHF. Full variable domain (rest looked up from reference TRBV2 and TRBJ1-6): EPEVTQTPSHQVTQMGQEVILRCVPISNHLYFYWYRQILGQKVEFLVSFYNNEISEKSEIFDDQFSVERPDGSNFTLKIRSTKLEDSAMYFCASQEARNNSPLHFGNGTRLTVT.